The rows below give T cell receptor beta chains drawn from one sample of a study of blood T cells in healthy people across ages. TCRdb called the 5' RACE reads again in MiXCR, with one record for every CDR3 protein. The sample shows 850,000 to 1,000,000 distinct CDR3 sequences, 45% to 50% of them seen only once. Sequencing was done on a sample of blood. These receptors all come from a man aged 25 to 40 in good health. The CDR3 runs from the conserved cysteine through the conserved F or W. The D gene is left open where the match is weak. Part of the rows lack a size; the others show once, few, many or a class for expanded clones.

CDR3 length | D gene | clone size | J gene | V gene | CDR3 protein | CDR3 DNA
15 | NA | NA | TRBJ2-7 | TRBV18 | CASSYSGGGSYEQYF | TGTGCCAGCTCCTACTCGGGAGGGGGCTCTTACGAGCAGTACTTC
15 | NA | few | TRBJ2-6 | TRBV5-1 | CASSSSYSGANVLTF | TGCGCCAGCAGCTCCAGTTACTCTGGGGCCAACGTCCTGACTTTC
13 | NA | NA | TRBJ1-5 | TRBV15 | CATSGQRNQPQHF | TGTGCCACCAGCGGACAACGCAATCAGCCCCAGCATTTT
14 | NA | few | TRBJ2-3 | TRBV7-2 | CASRLGQSADTQYF | TGTGCCAGCAGGTTAGGACAGTCCGCAGATACGCAGTATTTT
14 | NA | NA | TRBJ1-5 | TRBV27 | CASSFSVENQPQHF | TGTGCCAGCAGTTTTTCGGTCGAGAATCAGCCCCAGCATTTT
15 | NA | NA | TRBJ1-2 | TRBV6-6 | CASLSERRTKNGYTF | TGTGCCAGCTTATCGGAGCGACGCACTAAGAATGGCTACACCTTC
14 | NA | NA | TRBJ2-7 | TRBV2 | CASSGSAGTYEQYF | TGTGCCAGCAGTGGGTCGGCAGGGACCTACGAGCAGTACTTC
18 | TRBD2 | NA | TRBJ2-4 | TRBV7-8 | CASSSGGYRDLAKNIQYF | TGTGCCAGCAGCTCGGGAGGCTACCGGGACCTAGCCAAAAACATTCAGTACTTC
17 | TRBD2 | NA | TRBJ2-3 | TRBV5-1 | CASSGGLAGGGADTQYF | TGCGCCAGCAGCGGAGGACTAGCGGGGGGTGGTGCAGATACGCAGTATTTT
13 | NA | NA | TRBJ1-2 | TRBV28 | CASSIQASYGYTF | TGTGCCAGCAGTATTCAGGCTTCCTATGGCTACACCTTC
19 | TRBD2 | once | TRBJ2-5 | TRBV7-2 | CASSLGGGGVRYYQETQYF | TGTGCCAGCAGCTTAGGGGGCGGGGGGGTACGTTACTACCAAGAGACCCAGTACTTC
14 | TRBD2 | few | TRBJ2-7 | TRBV29-1 | CSVIPGTSVYEQYF | TGCAGCGTAATCCCCGGGACTAGCGTTTACGAGCAGTACTTC
14 | NA | NA | TRBJ1-2 | TRBV6-5 | CASSSPQGKRGYTF | TGTGCCAGCAGTTCCCCCCAGGGGAAGCGCGGCTACACCTTC
15 | TRBD2 | NA | TRBJ2-1 | TRBV7-7 | CASSLGGGAGNEQFF | TGTGCTAGCAGCTTAGGCGGGGGGGCCGGGAATGAGCAGTTCTTC
14 | NA | few | TRBJ1-2 | TRBV5-6 | CASSLGWENYGYTF | TGTGCCAGCAGCTTGGGCTGGGAGAACTATGGCTACACCTTC
15 | TRBD1 | NA | TRBJ1-6 | TRBV18 | CASSPSGQGNSPLHF | TGTGCCAGCTCACCATCGGGACAGGGTAATTCACCCCTCCACTTT
16 | TRBD1 | once | TRBJ2-3 | TRBV24-1 | CATSALQGASTDTQYF | TGTGCCACCAGTGCCTTACAGGGGGCGAGCACAGATACGCAGTATTTT
14 | TRBD1 | NA | TRBJ2-1 | TRBV27 | CASSLVIRGNEQFF | TGTGCCAGCAGTTTAGTTATCAGGGGGAATGAGCAGTTCTTC
16 | NA | many | TRBJ2-5 | TRBV5-1 | CASSLAGVPSQETQYF | TGCGCCAGCAGCTTGGCCGGAGTACCTAGTCAAGAGACCCAGTACTTC
12 | TRBD1 | NA | TRBJ2-5 | TRBV28 | CASTGGLETQYF | TGTGCCAGTACAGGGGGCCTGGAGACCCAGTACTTC
16 | NA | NA | TRBJ2-7 | TRBV3-1 | CASTQRGTGAAYEQYF | TGTGCCAGCACCCAAAGGGGTACGGGGGCAGCCTACGAGCAGTACTTC
13 | NA | NA | TRBJ1-2 | TRBV6-6 | CASSYSENYGYTF | TGTGCCAGCAGTTACTCCGAGAACTATGGCTACACCTTC
13 | NA | NA | TRBJ2-5 | TRBV29-1 | CSVSGTPKETQYF | TGCAGCGTAAGCGGGACACCTAAAGAGACCCAGTACTTC
14 | NA | few | TRBJ1-5 | TRBV6-5 | CASRYSGDNQPQHF | TGTGCCAGCAGATACTCAGGGGACAATCAGCCCCAGCATTTT
17 | NA | NA | TRBJ2-4 | TRBV6-2/TRBV6-3 | CASSPPLLGGAKNIQYF | TGTGCCAGCAGTCCTCCATTGCTAGGGGGGGCCAAAAACATTCAGTACTTC
11 | NA | NA | TRBJ2-1 | TRBV6-5 | CAISYKDEQFF | TGTGCCATCAGTTACAAGGATGAGCAGTTCTTC
14 | NA | NA | TRBJ2-7 | TRBV7-2 | CASSRSVGNYEQYF | TGTGCCAGCAGCCGCTCCGTTGGGAACTACGAGCAGTACTTC
16 | NA | few | TRBJ2-3 | TRBV4-1 | CASSQDLGAGTDTQYF | TGCGCCAGCAGCCAAGATCTGGGGGCGGGAACAGATACGCAGTATTTT
12 | NA | few | TRBJ2-1 | TRBV12-3/TRBV12-4 | CASGAGYNEQFF | TGTGCCAGCGGCGCAGGCTACAATGAGCAGTTCTTC